The clone carrying this T cell receptor beta chain was seen many times. The sample is drawn from a study of T cells in Graves' hyperthyroidism and ophthalmopathy. Germline V gene sequence: CDR1 SGHVS, CDR2 FQNEAQ. The CDR3 is made up of 11 amino acids. With 4 bases removed from V and 2 bases from J, the gap between germline ends came to 1 base. Patients counted as stable if ophthalmopathy did not develop within 18 months. Clinical symptoms, serum thyroxine and TRAb, thyroid ultrasound and orbital computed tomography together formed the diagnostic basis. Amplification of TCR beta CDR3 regions was performed using RNA transcripts as template. Researchers ran a first-round RT-PCR on the TCR CDR3 using the HTBI primer set. TCRdb re-derived calls from the multiplex PCR reads in MiXCR, one entry per CDR3 protein. The data show approximately 500,000 distinct CDR3 sequences, approximately 44% seen once.

Sequencing input: peripheral blood or thyroid tissue (not recorded which). The TCR originated in a woman between 18 and 29 years old with Graves' hyperthyroidism. The chain couples TRBV7-8 to TRBJ2-3; no reliable D call. The CDR3 loop is CASSSTDTQYF. In DNA form, the CDR3 reads TGTGCCAGCAGCTCCACAGATACGCAGTATTTT.